The T cell receptor (beta chain) described here comes from a study of shared clonotypes between healthy human individuals. In the study overall: CD8 memory received one plate per donor, CD8 naive two, CD4 memory three and CD4 naive three.

Broader study findings: Naive subsets generally had larger estimated richness than memory subsets.

To note about this clone: Its target is not known.

A CD45RA+ naive subset and a CD45RA-negative memory subset were split from CD4+ cells. The CDR3 extends over 13 amino acids. CDR1 is KGHSH, CDR2 LQKENI, per germline. J lost 6 bases, V lost 3 bases, and 4 bases had no gene match. Every immunoSEQ plate was one replicate of a subset's evenly spread DNA. Produced via immunoSEQ multiplex PCR; TCRdb's table is partial and in-frame only. The sample consists of just over 2,000,000 clones, over 85% of them appearing once. The receptor was isolated from a man between 18 and 35 years old in good health. The sample was naive CD4+ T cells sorted from blood. Documented subset: CD45RA+ positively selected. The rearrangement uses TRBV18 and TRBJ2-7, with 8 nucleotides matching TRBD1. The CDR3 DNA reads TGTGCCAGCTCACCGGGGACAGGCCGCGAGCAGTACTTC. It specifies CASSPGTGREQYF. The complete variable domain, with remaining parts taken from reference TRBV18 and TRBJ2-7, reads NAGVMQNPRHLVRRRGQEARLRCSPMKGHSHVYWYRQLPEEGLKFMVYLQKENIIDESGMPKERFSAEFPKEGPSILRIQQVVRGDSAAYFCASSPGTGREQYFGPGTRLTVT.